This passage covers 7 T cell receptor beta chains from one sample sequenced in a study of shared clonotypes between healthy human individuals. Naive CD8 cells lacked CD45RO and underwent positive selection for CCR7, leaving out terminally differentiated effector memory CD45RA+ cells. Here immunoSEQ multiplex PCR was the method, and the copy in TCRdb shows in-frame clones only, minus some. Here the sample spans roughly 2.1 million clones, approximately 94% being singletons. Sample: naive CD8+ T cells from PBMCs. The receptors originated from a man aged 18 to 30 in good health. Some clones in this sample may be carry-over from other donors' samples.

V gene TRBV28 combines with J gene TRBJ2-3; D remains unclear. The V end was cut by 8 bases, the J end by 2 bases, with 11 bases between. CDR3 length equals 13 residues. From germline, CDR1 is MDHEN and CDR2 SYDVKM. CDR3 loop: CASVRENTDTQYF. CDR3 DNA: TGTGCCAGCGTTAGGGAAAACACAGATACGCAGTATTTT. Combining the CDR3 with reference TRBV28 and TRBJ2-3 gives the whole variable domain DVKVTQSSRYLVKRTGEKVFLECVQDMDHENMFWYRQDPGLGLRLIYFSYDVKMKEKGDIPEGYSVSREKKERFSLILESASTNQTSMYLCASVRENTDTQYFGPGTRLTVL.

V is TRBV25-1 and J is TRBJ1-3; D not certain. Germline values: CDR1 MGHDK, CDR2 SYGVNS. Trimming took off 3 bases at V and 6 bases at J, with 12 bases between the two ends. This CDR3 is 14 amino acids long. The CDR3 loop reads CASSEGLLENTIYF. Written as DNA, the CDR3 is TGTGCCAGCAGTGAGGGCCTCCTTGAAAACACCATATATTTT.

Only one count was recorded for this clone. The sample carries other DNA sequences with the same CDR3. The chain has TRBV5-1 and TRBJ2-2; 7 positions match TRBD2. V shed 1 base, J shed 5 bases, and the junction held 5 bases outside the gene matches. Per germline, CDR1 SGHRS and CDR2 YFSETQ. There are 15 residues in the CDR3. The CDR3 is CASSLSGGGTGELFF. The CDR3 DNA sequence: TGCGCCAGCAGCTTGTCCGGGGGAGGGACCGGGGAGCTGTTTTTT.

With regard to this clone: The sample contains more than one DNA sequence encoding this CDR3. V is TRBV9 and J is TRBJ2-1, with 11 bases matching TRBD2. The CDR3 consists of 15 residues. Germline CDR1 and CDR2: SGDLS and YYNGEE. The junction had 4 bases not matched to a gene; V was cut back by 2 bases and J by 6 bases. The CDR3 loop is CASSVTSGSLNEQFF. CDR3 DNA: TGTGCCAGCAGCGTTACTAGCGGGAGTCTCAATGAGCAGTTCTTC. Using reference TRBV9 and TRBJ2-1 for the parts outside the CDR3, the full variable domain is DSGVTQTPKHLITATGQRVTLRCSPRSGDLSVYWYQQSLDQGLQFLIQYYNGEERAKGNILERFSAQQFPDLHSELNLSSLELGDSALYFCASSVTSGSLNEQFFGPGTRLTVL.

This chain connects TRBV29-1 to TRBJ2-1, with D perhaps TRBD1 or TRBD2 (6 bases each). From germline, CDR1 is SQVTM and CDR2 ANQGSEA. V was clipped by 7 bases and J by 10 bases, with 14 bases between them. The CDR3 length is 11 residues. CDR3 sequence: CSGRGTSEQFF. CDR3 DNA: TGCAGCGGGAGGGGGACCTCAGAGCAGTTCTTC.

The chain joins TRBV6-5 to TRBJ1-5, with 9 bases that match TRBD1. CDR3 length equals 15 residues. V dropped 5 bases and J dropped 5; count of bases not matched to a gene: 7. The germline gives CDR1 MNHEY, CDR2 SVGAGI. Here the CDR3 reads CASSPGQGPYQPQHF. For the CDR3, the DNA is TGTGCCAGCAGTCCCGGACAGGGGCCTTATCAGCCCCAGCATTTT.

Here the CDR3 reads CSAGLRDRGSHTSTDTQYF. Written as DNA, the CDR3 is TGCAGCGCTGGACTCCGGGACAGGGGCAGCCACACTAGCACAGATACGCAGTATTTT. This chain connects TRBV29-1 to TRBJ2-3, with TRBD1 matching over 10 bases. This CDR3 has 19 residues. CDR1 and CDR2 (germline): SQVTM, ANQGSEA. V gave up 7 bases and J gave up 0 bases; unmatched junction bases: 19.